These 13 T cell receptor beta chains were sequenced from one sample in a study of control samples from healthy donors and cancer patients. The assay was immunoSEQ multiplex PCR, and TCRdb's table has in-frame clones only and misses some. The sample records approximately 120,000 clones, approximately 84% being singletons. The sequencing input was blood. These TCRs come from a man aged 18 to 29 in good health.

The chain employs TRBV10-3 and TRBJ1-3; D remains ambiguous. Germline CDR1 is ENHRY and CDR2 is SYGVKD. Trimming took 7 bases from V and 2 from J, leaving 9 bases between them. The CDR3 sequence is 13 residues long. The CDR3 is CAITREPGNTIYF. The CDR3 bases are TGTGCCATCACGAGGGAACCTGGAAACACCATATATTTT.

This chain links TRBV24-1 with TRBJ1-5, with 8 bases fitting TRBD1. The CDR3 loop spans 17 amino acids. The J segment lost 2 bases and the V segment lost 4 bases, leaving 9 bases of the junction unmatched. CDR1 and CDR2 from the germline V gene are KGHDR and SFDVKD. The CDR3 nucleotides are TGTGCCACCAGTGACTCCCGGACAGGGTCGGGCAATCAGCCCCAGCATTTT. Its translation is CATSDSRTGSGNQPQHF.

V is TRBV27 and J is TRBJ1-2; no clear D gene. This CDR3 is built from 13 residues. Germline V lookup: CDR1 MNHEY, CDR2 SMNVEV (reference sequence). V lost 2 bases to trimming and J lost 4 bases, with 8 bases between them. The CDR3 DNA reads TGTGCCAGCAGTTTAGCGGGTGGCTATGGCTACACCTTC. It specifies CASSLAGGYGYTF.

This chain connects TRBV6-2 or TRBV6-3 to TRBJ2-7; possibly TRBD1 for D (7 bases). Germline V gene sequence: CDR1 MNHEY, CDR2 SVGEGT. The CDR3 has 17 amino acids. Trimming shortened V by 4 bases and J by 0 bases, and 19 bases separated the two germline ends. CDR3 nucleotide sequence: TGTGCCAGCAGTTTCCGACTCCAGGGGGGAACCTCCTACGAGCAGTACTTC. This gives the protein CASSFRLQGGTSYEQYF.

The J gene is TRBJ1-4, the V gene TRBV29-1; 7 bases fit TRBD1. J gave up 8 bases and V 7 bases, and 4 bases lay outside the gene matches. Per the germline V gene, CDR1 is SQVTM and CDR2 is ANQGSEA. The CDR3 sequence is 11 residues long. CDR3 protein: CSAGQAEKLFF. CDR3 sequence (DNA): TGCAGCGCCGGACAGGCCGAAAAACTGTTTTTT.

A single count supports this clone. The rearrangement links TRBV20-1 to TRBJ1-2, with D maybe TRBD1 (6 bases). Looked up from germline, CDR1 is DFQATT and CDR2 is SNEGSKA (reference sequence). Trimming cost V 3 bases and J 3 bases, with 11 bases left between them. The CDR3 consists of 13 residues. CDR3 coding DNA: TGCAGTGCTAGTTCGTGGACAGACTATGGCTACACCTTC. Its translation: CSASSWTDYGYTF.

Only a few counts were recorded for this clone. The chain carries TRBV6-5 and TRBJ1-5; no clear D. Trimming left V 6 bases short and J 7 bases short, with 16 bases between. The CDR3 contains 14 residues. The germline gives CDR1 MNHEY, CDR2 SVGAGI. The CDR3 loop reads CASSGVWARQPQHF. DNA for the CDR3: TGTGCCAGCAGCGGGGTGTGGGCTCGGCAGCCCCAGCATTTT.

The CDR3, as DNA: TGTGCCAGCAGTAATCAGGGCGGGACTAATGAAAAACTGTTTTTT. Protein product: CASSNQGGTNEKLFF. The chain has TRBV7-9 and TRBJ1-4, with D maybe TRBD1 (5 bases). CDR1 and CDR2 from the germline V gene are SEHNR and FQNEAQ (reference sequence). Trimming took off 6 bases at V and 2 bases at J, with 13 bases between the two ends. This CDR3 spans 15 amino acids.

The chain links TRBV7-2 to TRBJ2-1, with D perhaps TRBD1 or TRBD2 (5 bases each). This CDR3 contains 14 residues. Trimming cost V 1 base and J 4 bases, with 8 bases left between them. Looked up from germline, CDR1 is SGHTA and CDR2 is FQGNSA. The CDR3 region has the DNA TGTGCCAGCAGCTTAGGGGACGTATACAATGAGCAGTTCTTC. Translated, it gives CASSLGDVYNEQFF.

The V and J genes are TRBV25-1 and TRBJ2-7; D is possibly TRBD2 (5 bases). Germline-derived CDR1 and CDR2 are MGHDK and SYGVNS. The CDR3 extends over 13 amino acids. V lost 2 bases and J 6 bases, leaving 11 bases between the germline ends. In DNA form, the CDR3 reads TGTGCCAGCAGTGAAGCGGGTCGCTTCGAGCAGTACTTC. Amino acid sequence: CASSEAGRFEQYF.

The V call is TRBV19, the J call TRBJ2-1, with D perhaps TRBD2 (5 bases). The CDR3 has 16 residues. V gave up 10 bases and J gave up 5 bases, with 24 bases separating them. Germline CDR1 LNHDA, CDR2 SQIVND (reference sequence). The CDR3 sequence: CATHPPAAGVDNEQFF. CDR3 in DNA: TGTGCCACCCACCCCCCGGCTGCCGGGGTGGACAATGAGCAGTTCTTC.

As for this clone: The junction departs from the called germline gene at one end, perhaps through a read error. CDR3 amino acids: CASCLGVNYGYTF. The CDR3 DNA follows: TGTGCCAGCTGCTTGGGCGTTAACTATGGCTACACCTTC. The chain uses TRBV5-6 and TRBJ1-2; no definite D call. The germline V gene encodes CDR1 SGHDT and CDR2 YYEEEE. This CDR3 comprises 13 residues.

The chain combines TRBV5-8 with TRBJ2-7; D uncertain. Germline-derived CDR1 and CDR2 are SGHTS and YDEGEE. The CDR3 is made up of 13 amino acids. The ends were cut back, 0 bases at V and 10 bases at J, with 14 bases in the middle. CDR3 nucleotides: TGTGCCAGCAGCTTGGCCGACGAGCGCGTTCAGTACTTC. This gives the protein CASSLADERVQYF.